The 20 T cell receptor beta chains below come from one sample, sequenced in a study of vaccination and CD4 T cells after COVID-19. No cognate antigen is known for these TCRs. The assay that was used to sequence DNA from cultured CD4+ T cells was the Oncomine TCR Beta short-read assay. One entry per CDR3 protein results from TCRdb running MiXCR on the PCR reads. The sample lists some 12,000 distinct CDR3 sequences, approximately 46% occurring once. Treatment in this sample: approximately 10-day PBMC culture with coronavirus spike peptide pools or control peptides (ViraFEST assay). The sequencing input was CD4+ T cells from blood, cultured in vitro. The receptors come from a human donor who had recovered from COVID-19.

This clonotype occurred a few times. This rearrangement joins TRBV5-1 to TRBJ1-1, with TRBD1 matching 7 bases. CDR1 and CDR2 (germline): SGHRS, YFSETQ. This CDR3 is 15 amino acids long. With 4 bases clipped from V and 1 base from J, the junction kept 7 bases outside the gene matches. CDR3 amino acids: CASSLLTGENTEAFF. CDR3 nucleotide sequence: TGCGCCAGCAGCCTGCTAACAGGGGAGAACACTGAAGCTTTCTTT.

V gene TRBV27 combines with J gene TRBJ2-2; tentatively, D is TRBD1 (6 bases). Germline V lookup: CDR1 MNHEY, CDR2 SMNVEV (reference sequence). Trimming shortened V by 6 bases and J by 5 bases, and 13 bases separated the two germline ends. This CDR3 comprises 14 residues. The DNA for the CDR3 is TGTGCCAGCAGACCTTCAGGGGTTACCGGGGAGCTGTTTTTT. Amino acid sequence: CASRPSGVTGELFF.

The rearrangement uses TRBV20-1 and TRBJ2-1; TRBD2 matches 7 bases. The CDR3 extends over 15 amino acids. J gave up 3 bases and V 4 bases, and 9 bases lay outside the gene matches. Looked up from germline, CDR1 is DFQATT and CDR2 is SNEGSKA (reference sequence). CDR3 region: CSAKGSASGYNEQFF. In DNA, the CDR3 is TGCAGTGCTAAAGGATCCGCTAGCGGCTACAATGAGCAGTTCTTC.

This clonotype showed up just a few times. The rearrangement links TRBV19 to TRBJ2-7, with 7 positions matching TRBD1. The CDR3 extends over 15 amino acids. V was pared by 6 bases and J by 3 bases, with 11 bases of the junction left unmatched. CDR1 and CDR2 from the germline V gene are LNHDA and SQIVND (reference sequence). CDR3 loop: CASRLTTGNLYEQYF. The CDR3 DNA is TGTGCCAGTAGACTAACGACAGGGAACCTCTACGAGCAGTACTTC.

This sequence joins TRBV29-1 and TRBJ2-7; 7 bases match TRBD2. The CDR3 is made up of 13 amino acids. Per the germline V gene, CDR1 is SQVTM and CDR2 is ANQGSEA. V was pared by 7 bases and J by 3 bases, with 9 bases of the junction left unmatched. CDR3 coding DNA: TGCAGCGGTTCTAGCGGCCCTCACTACGAGCAGTACTTC. Translating it yields CSGSSGPHYEQYF.

V and J are TRBV6-1 and TRBJ2-7; no definite D call. Germline CDR1 reads MNHNS; CDR2 reads SASEGT. V was clipped by 8 bases and J by 0 bases, with 11 bases between them. The CDR3 is made up of 13 amino acids. CDR3 DNA sequence: TGTGCCAGCCCTCGCGGCTGCTCCTACGAGCAGTACTTC. The encoded protein is CASPRGCSYEQYF.

This chain connects TRBV27 to TRBJ1-6, with D maybe TRBD1 (5 bases). The germline CDR1 and CDR2 sequences are MNHEY and SMNVEV (reference sequence). The CDR3 is 15 residues long. V shed 5 bases and J shed 6 bases, with 14 bases lying between them. DNA for the CDR3: TGTGCCAGCAGTCAATTCAGGGAGCGTAATTCACCCCTCCACTTT. Translated, it gives CASSQFRERNSPLHF.

This chain connects TRBV20-1 to TRBJ2-7; D is uncertain. V lost 3 bases to trimming and J lost 0 bases, with 6 bases between them. The CDR3 has 12 residues. CDR1 DFQATT and CDR2 SNEGSKA come from the germline V gene (reference sequence). CDR3 amino acids: CSASYSSYEQYF. CDR3 sequence (DNA): TGCAGTGCTAGTTACAGCTCCTACGAGCAGTACTTC.

By proportion, this clonotype is medium-sized. J is TRBJ1-5 and V is TRBV20-1; possibly TRBD1 for D (5 bases). CDR1 DFQATT and CDR2 SNEGSKA come from the germline V gene (reference sequence). V was trimmed by 3 bases and J by 7 bases, leaving 13 bases between them. This CDR3 has 13 residues. The CDR3 DNA is TGCAGTGCTAGGGGCAGGGAAAGCCAGCCCCAGCATTTT. It translates to CSARGRESQPQHF.

This clonotype showed up just a few times. The rearrangement uses TRBV6-1 and TRBJ1-5; D is undetermined. The germline V and J ends were trimmed by 7 bases and 3 bases, with 13 bases remaining between them. The germline V gene has CDR1 MNHNS and CDR2 SASEGT. The CDR3 runs 14 residues. The CDR3 coding sequence is TGTGCCAGCAAAGGCGAAGGCAACAATCAGCCCCAGCATTTT. Translation: CASKGEGNNQPQHF.

This clonotype is a singleton in its sample. The CDR3 sequence: CASSYLGDNEQFF. In nucleotides, the CDR3 is TGTGCCAGCAGTTACTTAGGAGACAATGAGCAGTTCTTC. The chain carries TRBV6-5 and TRBJ2-1; the D is unclear. Looked up from germline, CDR1 is MNHEY and CDR2 is SVGAGI. The V gene lost 1 base and the J gene lost 5 bases, with 6 bases spanning the gap. This CDR3 has 13 residues.

The J gene is TRBJ2-5, the V gene TRBV21-1; the tabulated D call, TRBD1, remains unverified against the DNA. TRBV21-1 is a documented pseudogene. The CDR3 contains 16 residues. The CDR3 reads CASSKCGRGPSETQYF. The CDR3 DNA is TGTGCCAGCAGCAAATGTGGCAGGGGGCCCTCAGAGACCCAGTACTTC.

This clonotype has a handful of counts. The V call is TRBV19, the J call TRBJ1-5, with TRBD1 matching over 8 bases. CDR3 length equals 13 residues. Germline CDR1 LNHDA, CDR2 SQIVND (reference sequence). The junction had 4 bases not matched to a gene; V was cut back by 7 bases and J by 5 bases. CDR3 residues: CASTRGQDQPQHF. CDR3 sequence (DNA): TGTGCCAGTACCAGGGGGCAGGATCAGCCCCAGCATTTT.

V usage is TRBV7-9 and J usage is TRBJ2-1; tentatively, D is TRBD1 or TRBD2 (5 bases each). CDR1 is SEHNR, CDR2 FQNEAQ, per germline (reference sequence). Trimming pared 5 bases from V and 2 bases from J, leaving 10 bases between. The CDR3 sequence is 14 residues long. CDR3 residues: CASSGRDPYNEQFF. CDR3 coding DNA: TGTGCCAGCAGCGGAAGGGACCCCTACAATGAGCAGTTCTTC.

The V call is TRBV18, the J call TRBJ2-2, with 8 bases aligning to TRBD2. The trim removed 5 bases at V and 5 bases at J, leaving 7 bases unmatched. In germline, CDR1 is KGHSH, CDR2 LQKENI. The CDR3 is 15 residues long. The CDR3 region is CASSSTSVGTGELFF. The CDR3 nucleotides read TGTGCCAGCTCATCGACTAGCGTTGGAACCGGGGAGCTGTTTTTT.

In this sample, this clonotype turned up a few times. This chain uses TRBV6-5 with TRBJ1-1; TRBD1 aligns across 10 bases. The ends lost 2 bases at V and 4 bases at J; junction bases unmatched: 1. The CDR3 is 14 residues long. CDR1 and CDR2 (germline): MNHEY, SVGAGI. Written as DNA, the CDR3 is TGTGCCAGCAGTTACCGGACAGGGGGCACTGAAGCTTTCTTT. This translates into CASSYRTGGTEAFF.

This clonotype was seen only a few times. V and J are TRBV5-5 and TRBJ2-2; TRBD2 agrees at 9 bases. The CDR3 length is 17 residues. The ends lost 3 bases at V and 3 bases at J; junction bases unmatched: 9. The V gene's germline CDR1 is SGHKS and CDR2 YYEKEE (reference sequence). The CDR3: CASSSPETSGYTGELFF. Written as DNA, the CDR3 is TGTGCCAGCAGCTCACCAGAGACTAGCGGCTACACCGGGGAGCTGTTTTTT.

There are a few counts of this clonotype. The rearrangement links TRBV20-1 to TRBJ1-3; 7 bases are shared with TRBD1. V was pared by 2 bases and J by 2 bases, with 3 bases of the junction left unmatched. Germline values: CDR1 DFQATT, CDR2 SNEGSKA (reference sequence). CDR3 length: 14 residues. The CDR3 loop reads CSARRQGAGNTIYF. The CDR3 DNA follows: TGCAGTGCTAGAAGGCAGGGGGCTGGAAACACCATATATTTT.

This clonotype appeared once. This sequence joins TRBV18 and TRBJ1-4; D perhaps matches TRBD1 (5 bases). CDR1 and CDR2 from the germline V gene are KGHSH and LQKENI. This CDR3 contains 14 residues. Trimming removed 3 bases from V and 5 bases from J, with 10 bases in between. The CDR3 DNA follows: TGTGCCAGCTCACCGGGACCGATCAATGAAAAACTGTTTTTT. Translating it yields CASSPGPINEKLFF.

The rearrangement joins TRBV18 to TRBJ2-3; unclear D gene. The CDR3 consists of 13 residues. The V gene's germline CDR1 is KGHSH and CDR2 LQKENI. Trimming took off 2 bases at V and 2 bases at J, with 5 bases between the two ends. CDR3 residues: CASSPVLTDTQYF. CDR3 coding DNA: TGTGCCAGCTCACCAGTTCTCACAGATACGCAGTATTTT.